This T cell receptor (beta chain) was recorded in a study of CD8+ T cells in alopecia areata. Study-wide points: Under tofacitinib, fewer expanded CD8+ clones appeared among the top 100 scalp clones.

The CDR3 loop spans 18 amino acids. Trimming took 5 bases from V and 5 from J; bases not matched to a gene: 13. The germline V gene encodes CDR1 MDHEN and CDR2 SYDVKM. Treatment indicated: oral pan-JAK inhibitor, 5-10 mg twice daily. Extracted from the samples, RNA was reverse transcribed into cDNA to serve as the sequencing template. Using immunoSEQ multiplex PCR, the repertoire was profiled, and TCRdb retains in-frame clones only, with some absent. Among over 150,000 clones listed, about 48% were seen once. Notes on this clone: The antigen is not known.

V usage is TRBV28 and J usage is TRBJ2-5; TRBD2 agrees at 14 bases. The receptor was isolated from a human donor with alopecia areata. The sequencing here drew on CD8+ T cells sorted from blood, taken at week 24, from a patient treated with tofacitinib. DNA for the CDR3: TGTGCCAGCAGTCCGTTGGGACTAGCGGGGGCCATTGGGGAGACCCAGTACTTC. This translates into CASSPLGLAGAIGETQYF.